This passage covers 15 T cell receptor beta chains from one sample sequenced in a study of T cell responses to AZD1222 COVID-19 vaccine. Generated by immunoSEQ multiplex PCR, the TCRdb table keeps only in-frame clones and is missing some. The table lists roughly 120,000 clones, roughly 89% of them singletons, with 4.4% in the top ten. The material was peripheral blood, obtained on day 0 of AZD1222 vaccination. The receptor set was obtained from an adult in good health.

This clone has just one count. The V call is TRBV19, the J call TRBJ2-3; D is possibly TRBD1 or TRBD2 (5 bases each). With 5 bases removed from V and 0 bases from J, the gap between germline ends came to 15 bases. This CDR3 is built from 16 residues. CDR1 is LNHDA and CDR2 is SQIVND in the germline V gene (reference sequence). CDR3 loop: CASSGWDGASTDTQYF. CDR3 coding DNA: TGTGCCAGTAGTGGATGGGACGGTGCTAGCACAGATACGCAGTATTTT.

This chain uses TRBV2 with TRBJ1-5; D might be TRBD1 (5 bases). The CDR3 runs 15 residues. Germline V gene lookup returns CDR1 SNHLY and CDR2 FYNNEI. The ends were cut back, 5 bases at V and 0 bases at J, with 11 bases in the middle. CDR3 nucleotide sequence: TGTGCCAGCAGTCAGGGACGGAATAGCAATCAGCCCCAGCATTTT. It specifies CASSQGRNSNQPQHF. The full variable domain, with the rest looked up from reference TRBV2 and TRBJ1-5, is EPEVTQTPSHQVTQMGQEVILRCVPISNHLYFYWYRQILGQKVEFLVSFYNNEISEKSEIFDDQFSVERPDGSNFTLKIRSTKLEDSAMYFCASSQGRNSNQPQHFGDGTRLSIL.

The rearrangement uses TRBV5-1 and TRBJ1-2; the match to TRBD1 covers 7 bases. The CDR3 is made up of 14 amino acids. CDR1 and CDR2 (germline): SGHRS, YFSETQ. With 5 bases clipped from V and 2 bases from J, the junction kept 6 bases outside the gene matches. The CDR3 region is CASSPTTGNYGYTF. The CDR3 DNA follows: TGCGCCAGCAGTCCGACGACAGGGAACTATGGCTACACCTTC.

J is TRBJ2-7 and V is TRBV27; TRBD2 matches 11 bases. This CDR3 has 15 residues. V lost 5 bases and J lost 7; bases outside the gene matches: 10. Germline assignment: CDR1 MNHEY and CDR2 SMNVEV (reference sequence). This CDR3 is CASSQSTSGVDEQYF. The CDR3 region has the DNA TGTGCCAGCAGTCAGTCGACTAGCGGGGTAGATGAGCAGTACTTC.

This clone was picked up one time. V gene TRBV18 combines with J gene TRBJ2-3, with 10 bases that match TRBD2. The CDR3 is 15 amino acids. With V trimmed by 7 bases and J by 3 bases, 7 bases remained unmatched. The germline V gene encodes CDR1 KGHSH and CDR2 LQKENI. The CDR3 region has the DNA TGTGCCAGCTTCCAAAGCGGGGGGGCGACAGATACGCAGTATTTT. Translated, it gives CASFQSGGATDTQYF.

The rearrangement joins TRBV24-1 to TRBJ2-3; TRBD2 might be the D (5 bases). The CDR3 covers 17 residues. Germline V CDR1 and CDR2: KGHDR, SFDVKD. Trimming removed 3 bases from V and 2 bases from J, with 17 bases in between. CDR3: CATSDTDLRGPTDTQYF. The CDR3 nucleotides read TGTGCCACCAGTGATACGGACCTTCGAGGGCCCACAGATACGCAGTATTTT.

The rearrangement links TRBV6-5 to TRBJ1-2; a weak D match, TRBD1 (5 bases). The germline gives CDR1 MNHEY, CDR2 SVGAGI. V was pared by 0 bases and J by 7 bases, with 6 bases between. The CDR3 runs 12 residues. This chain's CDR3 is CASSYSGPGYTF. The CDR3 DNA follows: TGTGCCAGCAGTTACTCGGGGCCTGGCTACACCTTC.

This chain links TRBV6-5 with TRBJ2-7; 15 bases are shared with TRBD2. Germline V gene data show CDR1 as MNHEY and CDR2 as SVGAGI. The CDR3 length is 14 residues. The trim removed 5 bases at V and 6 bases at J, leaving 2 bases unmatched. CDR3 amino acids: CASSKGLAGGEQYF. CDR3 nucleotides: TGTGCCAGCAGTAAGGGACTAGCGGGAGGCGAGCAGTACTTC.

This chain uses TRBV18 with TRBJ1-5; TRBD1 aligns across 7 bases. This CDR3 is 18 amino acids long. Germline V lookup: CDR1 KGHSH, CDR2 LQKENI. With V trimmed by 3 bases and J by 3 bases, 14 bases remained unmatched. The CDR3 DNA sequence: TGTGCCAGCTCACCCACAACAGGGGCCACCTCCCACAATCAGCCCCAGCATTTT. Its translation: CASSPTTGATSHNQPQHF. The whole variable domain, remainder taken from reference TRBV18 and TRBJ1-5, is NAGVMQNPRHLVRRRGQEARLRCSPMKGHSHVYWYRQLPEEGLKFMVYLQKENIIDESGMPKERFSAEFPKEGPSILRIQQVVRGDSAAYFCASSPTTGATSHNQPQHFGDGTRLSIL.

This clone has more than one count but fewer than ten. This chain joins TRBV7-2 and TRBJ2-6; D is uncertain. The germline gives CDR1 SGHTA, CDR2 FQGNSA. Trimming stripped 1 base from V and 1 base from J, with 5 bases between. CDR3 length equals 15 residues. CDR3: CASSLGGSGANVLTF. CDR3 sequence (DNA): TGTGCCAGCAGCTTAGGGGGATCTGGGGCCAACGTCCTGACTTTC.

The chain links TRBV9 to TRBJ1-6, with a tentative D call TRBD1 (5 bases). The CDR3 loop spans 15 amino acids. Trimming pared 3 bases from V and 7 bases from J, leaving 14 bases between. Germline CDR1 SGDLS, CDR2 YYNGEE. The CDR3 here is CASSARQGSNSPLHF. The CDR3, as DNA: TGTGCCAGCAGCGCCCGTCAGGGATCCAATTCACCCCTCCACTTT.

The CDR3 DNA follows: TGTGCCAGCAGCCGGGACACCAATAATTCACCCCTCCACTTT. It yields the protein CASSRDTNNSPLHF. The chain links TRBV2 to TRBJ1-6; possible D gene TRBD1, 6 bases. Per germline, CDR1 SNHLY and CDR2 FYNNEI. V lost 6 bases, J lost 5 bases, and 11 bases lay in between. The length of the CDR3 is 14 residues. The full variable domain, completed using reference TRBV2 and TRBJ1-6, is EPEVTQTPSHQVTQMGQEVILRCVPISNHLYFYWYRQILGQKVEFLVSFYNNEISEKSEIFDDQFSVERPDGSNFTLKIRSTKLEDSAMYFCASSRDTNNSPLHFGNGTRLTVT.

The V and J genes are TRBV5-8 and TRBJ2-5, with D perhaps TRBD2 (6 bases). The CDR3 is 16 amino acids. Per germline, CDR1 SGHTS and CDR2 YDEGEE. Trimming stripped 2 bases from V and 2 bases from J, with 16 bases between. For the CDR3, the DNA is TGTGCCAGCAGCTTTGGGGGGAACCCGGCGCAAGAGACCCAGTACTTC. Translated: CASSFGGNPAQETQYF.

The chain links TRBV3-1 (or the pseudogene TRBV3-2) to TRBJ1-5; D gene ambiguous. V lost 0 bases to trimming and J lost 6 bases, with 3 bases between them. The CDR3 length is 12 residues. Per germline, CDR1 LGHDT and CDR2 YNNKEL (reference sequence). The CDR3 region has the DNA TGTGCCAGCAGCCAAGAGGGTCAGCCCCAGCATTTT. It translates to CASSQEGQPQHF.

Written as DNA, the CDR3 is TGTGCCAGCAGCTTTGGAGGAAACACCATATATTTT. Encoded protein: CASSFGGNTIYF. The V and J genes are TRBV11-2 and TRBJ1-3; D uncertain. This CDR3 is 12 amino acids long. The V end was cut by 3 bases, the J end by 4 bases, with 4 bases between. Germline V lookup: CDR1 SGHAT, CDR2 FQNNGV.